These 22 T cell receptor beta chains share one sample of origin, sequenced in a study of blood T cells in healthy people across ages. A J-beta primer mix and a sample-barcoded 5' primer were used in a second PCR of about 7 to 12 cycles. TCRdb itself ran the 5' RACE reads through MiXCR, one entry per CDR3 protein. Of 600,000 to 900,000 distinct CDR3 sequences listed, under 30% are singletons. This sample was shared with a second study, whose subject was T cells of mothers and their children.

The sample comprised blood. Every receptor here comes from a boy between 5 and 17 years old in good health.

V is TRBV12-3 or TRBV12-4 and J is TRBJ1-3; weak D call: TRBD1 (5 bases). CDR3 length equals 15 residues. V gave up 5 bases and J gave up 2 bases, with 13 bases separating them. The CDR3 reads CASSTYLGAGNTIYF. The CDR3 DNA follows: TGTGCCAGCAGTACATACCTGGGGGCTGGAAACACCATATATTTT.

This clonotype was counted a few times. The rearrangement links TRBV3-1 to TRBJ1-2, with 8 bases fitting TRBD1. Germline CDR1 is LGHDT and CDR2 is YNNKEL (reference sequence). Trimming removed 4 bases from V and 1 base from J; junction bases left unmatched: 2. The CDR3 is 14 residues long. The chain's CDR3 is CASSRQGSNYGYTF. The DNA for the CDR3 is TGTGCCAGCAGCCGACAGGGGAGTAACTATGGCTACACCTTC. Based on the CDR3 plus reference TRBV3-1 and TRBJ1-2, the full variable domain is DTAVSQTPKYLVTQMGNDKSIKCEQNLGHDTMYWYKQDSKKFLKIMFSYNNKELIINETVPNRFSPKSPDKAHLNLHINSLELGDSAVYFCASSRQGSNYGYTFGSGTRLTVV.

The chain employs TRBV24-1 and TRBJ2-6; 11 bases fit TRBD1. The CDR3 extends over 17 amino acids. V dropped 5 bases and J dropped 2; count of bases not matched to a gene: 4. Germline lookup yields CDR1 KGHDR and CDR2 SFDVKD. This chain's CDR3 is CATSAGQGAPGANVLTF. CDR3 sequence (DNA): TGTGCCACCAGTGCAGGACAGGGGGCCCCTGGGGCCAACGTCCTGACTTTC.

This clonotype has just a few counts. This chain uses TRBV7-3 with TRBJ2-5, with TRBD2 matching over 11 bases. The tail of the sequence fits TRBJ2-1 better, so the J call may be wrong. Germline V gene lookup returns CDR1 SGHTA and CDR2 FQGTGA. This CDR3 contains 15 residues. The CDR3 nucleotides read TGTGCCAGCAGCTACACTAGCGGGGGACGAGTTGAGCAGTTCTTC. It encodes CASSYTSGGRVEQFF.

The chain uses TRBV6-5 and TRBJ2-5; D gene uncertain. Deletions cut 2 bases from V and 4 bases from J, with 11 bases between. CDR3 length: 14 amino acids. CDR1 is MNHEY, CDR2 SVGAGI, per germline. The CDR3 region is CASSYRIDSETQYF. The CDR3 DNA reads as TGTGCCAGCAGTTACCGAATCGATTCAGAGACCCAGTACTTC.

The CDR3 spells CASSLGWGRGTEAFF. Here the CDR3 DNA reads TGTGCCAGCAGCTTAGGATGGGGTCGGGGCACTGAAGCTTTCTTT. The chain combines TRBV7-9 with TRBJ1-1; unclear D gene. The germline gives CDR1 SEHNR, CDR2 FQNEAQ (reference sequence). The CDR3 contains 15 residues. V lost 1 base and J lost 4, with 13 bases in between.

About this clonotype itself: Its ends do not fully match the called genes, so a read error is possible. The chain uses TRBV18 and TRBJ2-3; D uncertain. CDR3 length equals 14 residues. The germline gives CDR1 KGHSH, CDR2 LQKENI. CDR3 coding DNA: TGCGCCACCGTCGACATTGGGGGCACAGATACGCAGTATTTT. Translation: CATVDIGGTDTQYF.

The chain joins TRBV3-1 to TRBJ2-7, with D possibly matching TRBD2 (6 bases). V shed 5 bases and J shed 5 bases, with 16 bases lying between them. Germline-derived CDR1 and CDR2 are LGHDT and YNNKEL (reference sequence). The CDR3 covers 14 residues. CDR3 sequence reads: CASSTSGLADEQYF. DNA of the CDR3: TGTGCCAGCAGCACCTCGGGACTGGCCGACGAGCAGTACTTC.

The sample holds a few counts of this clonotype. The chain links TRBV27 to TRBJ1-2; 7 positions agree with TRBD1. Germline loops: CDR1 MNHEY, CDR2 SMNVEV (reference sequence). The CDR3 consists of 17 residues. Germline trimming cut 6 bases from V and 3 bases from J; bases unmatched to any gene: 16. In nucleotides, the CDR3 is TGTGCCAGCAGCGCCCGAGTGGGGACAGCTCCGTACTATGGCTACACCTTC. Amino acid sequence: CASSARVGTAPYYGYTF.

There are a few counts of this clonotype. This rearrangement joins TRBV20-1 to TRBJ1-2; 9 bases map to TRBD1. CDR1 is DFQATT, CDR2 SNEGSKA, per germline (reference sequence). The V segment lost 2 bases and the J segment 5 bases; nucleotides outside the gene matches: 12. The CDR3 covers 16 residues. The CDR3 is CSARHLPGQGDYGYTF. In DNA, the CDR3 is TGCAGTGCTAGACACCTTCCGGGACAGGGAGATTATGGCTACACCTTC.

This clonotype came up once. The chain recombines TRBV5-6 with TRBJ2-5; D gene ambiguous. Germline V gene sequence: CDR1 SGHDT, CDR2 YYEEEE. Between the trimmed V and J ends, which lost 4 bases and 2 bases, there was a span of 12 bases. The CDR3 has 14 amino acids. The CDR3 loop reads CASSVRYYQETQYF. The CDR3 DNA reads as TGTGCCAGCAGCGTCCGATACTATCAAGAGACCCAGTACTTC.

This clonotype was picked up a small number of times. The V call is TRBV5-1, the J call TRBJ2-3; 12 bases line up with TRBD1. Trimming at V came to 3 bases and at J to 5 bases, leaving 4 bases not matched to a gene. The CDR3 is 15 amino acids. Per germline, CDR1 SGHRS and CDR2 YFSETQ. The CDR3 sequence is CASSSGQGAGDTQYF. The CDR3 nucleotides are TGCGCCAGCAGCTCGGGACAGGGGGCAGGAGATACGCAGTATTTT. The full variable domain, with the rest looked up from reference TRBV5-1 and TRBJ2-3, is KAGVTQTPRYLIKTRGQQVTLSCSPISGHRSVSWYQQTPGQGLQFLFEYFSETQRNKGNFPGRFSGRQFSNSRSEMNVSTLELGDSALYLCASSSGQGAGDTQYFGPGTRLTVL.

This clonotype was detected only a few times. This chain joins TRBV3-1 and TRBJ1-1, with 8 nucleotides matching TRBD1. This CDR3 is 15 amino acids long. The ends lost 2 bases at V and 4 bases at J; junction bases unmatched: 6. The germline V gene encodes CDR1 LGHDT and CDR2 YNNKEL (reference sequence). The CDR3 DNA reads TGTGCCAGCAGCCAATTGGACAGGGTCGGCACTGAAGCTTTCTTT. This encodes CASSQLDRVGTEAFF.

This clonotype was seen only a few times. This rearrangement joins TRBV19 to TRBJ2-1, with D perhaps being TRBD1 or TRBD2 (7 bases each). Germline CDR1 LNHDA, CDR2 SQIVND (reference sequence). Trimming shortened V by 4 bases and J by 4 bases, and 14 bases separated the two germline ends. This CDR3 spans 15 amino acids. The CDR3 here is CASSKDREGYNEQFF. DNA for the CDR3: TGTGCCAGTAGTAAAGACAGGGAGGGGTACAATGAGCAGTTCTTC.

The CDR3 here is CASKKPGQGTTGELFF. The CDR3 DNA sequence: TGTGCCAGCAAAAAACCGGGACAGGGGACGACCGGGGAGCTGTTTTTT. This rearrangement joins TRBV12-3 or TRBV12-4 to TRBJ2-2, with 10 bases that match TRBD1. This CDR3 contains 16 residues. V trimming: 7 bases; J trimming: 5 bases; junction bases outside the gene matches: 10.

CDR3 DNA: TGTGCCAGCAGTTATAGGGCTCCAGAGACCCAGTACTTC. Protein sequence: CASSYRAPETQYF. This chain links TRBV27 with TRBJ2-5; D ambiguous. From germline, CDR1 is MNHEY and CDR2 SMNVEV (reference sequence). The CDR3 spans 13 residues. V lost 4 bases and J 4 bases, leaving 10 bases between the germline ends.

This clonotype has only a few counts. The chain recombines TRBV12-3 or TRBV12-4 with TRBJ2-7; no clear D gene. V lost 2 bases and J 6 bases, leaving 11 bases between the germline ends. The CDR3 consists of 13 residues. DNA for the CDR3: TGTGCCAGCAGTTTAAGTGGTAAGGGCGAGCAGTACTTC. It encodes CASSLSGKGEQYF.

This clonotype was seen only a few times. The V call is TRBV3-1, the J call TRBJ1-2; D is perhaps TRBD1 (5 bases). The germline V gene encodes CDR1 LGHDT and CDR2 YNNKEL (reference sequence). This CDR3 has 13 residues. V gave up 2 bases and J gave up 8 bases, with 12 bases separating them. CDR3 sequence (DNA): TGTGCCAGCAGCCAACAAGGGGTAGGGGGCTACACCTTC. Translating it yields CASSQQGVGGYTF.

The chain employs TRBV15 and TRBJ2-4, with a weak D call TRBD2 (6 bases). Trimming shortened V by 8 bases and J by 9 bases, and 17 bases separated the two germline ends. The CDR3 consists of 13 residues. Germline-derived CDR1 and CDR2 are LNHNV and YYDKDF (reference sequence). CDR3 sequence (DNA): TGTGCCACCCGCGGGGCCCCGGTTGGCATTCAGTACTTC. It codes for CATRGAPVGIQYF.

This clonotype was seen only a few times. This sequence joins TRBV4-2 and TRBJ2-5, with a possible D match to TRBD2 (5 bases). This CDR3 has 16 residues. Germline V gene lookup returns CDR1 LGHNA and CDR2 YNFKEQ. Trimming shortened V by 0 bases and J by 5 bases, and 16 bases separated the two germline ends. CDR3 bases: TGTGCCAGCAGCCAAGAAGGAGGCCGAGATGCGGAGACCCAGTACTTC. Its protein product is CASSQEGGRDAETQYF.

There are a few counts of this clonotype. V usage is TRBV24-1 and J usage is TRBJ2-2; D is undetermined. CDR1 and CDR2 (germline): KGHDR, SFDVKD. The CDR3 spans 14 residues. V lost 2 bases to trimming and J lost 6 bases, with 9 bases between them. The CDR3 sequence: CATSDSDTAGELFF. DNA of the CDR3: TGTGCCACCAGTGATTCAGACACAGCCGGGGAGCTGTTTTTT.

This clonotype came up a few times. The chain recombines TRBV5-5 with TRBJ2-5; 7 bases match TRBD1. Looked up from germline, CDR1 is SGHKS and CDR2 is YYEKEE (reference sequence). Trimming took 4 bases from V and 5 from J; bases not matched to a gene: 14. The CDR3 contains 16 residues. This chain's CDR3 is CASSTDRALVRETQYF. DNA of the CDR3: TGTGCCAGCAGCACCGACAGGGCTTTGGTCCGGGAGACCCAGTACTTC.